This TCR beta chain was recorded in a study of blood T cells in healthy people across ages. Study as a whole: T cells yielded about one barcoded beta molecule per two cells through template switching.

For the second PCR, which ran for 7 to 11 cycles, a sample-barcoded 5' primer and a J-beta primer mix were used. Each cDNA molecule, via a template-switch adaptor with 12 random nucleotides, was tagged. TCRdb recomputed calls from the 5' RACE reads with MiXCR, one row per CDR3 protein. The top ten hold 7% to 9% of the sample, which has 1.5 million to 2 million distinct CDR3 sequences, 28% seen once. The CDR3 has 15 residues. V was cut by 5 bases and J by 8 bases, with 19 bases left in between. CDR1 is MDHEN, CDR2 SYDVKM, per germline. This chain joins TRBV28 and TRBJ2-1; D not certain. The sample was blood. This sequence originates from a young woman in good health. CDR3 in amino acids: CASSRPGRALDEQFF. CDR3 DNA: TGTGCCAGCAGTCGACCTGGACGGGCCTTGGATGAGCAGTTCTTC.